The source of this TCR beta chain is a study of T cells in Graves' hyperthyroidism and ophthalmopathy (dated by TCRdb to the late 2010s). With respect to the entire study: Peripheral blood was sampled at the time of initial diagnosis, prior to any treatment. The approximately 95 discovery patients were divided at random into training and test sets in a 7:3 ratio. Prospective prediction of ophthalmopathy was tested in an independent validation cohort consisting of about 19 hyperthyroidism patients and around 16 patients who later progressed to ophthalmopathy. To identify distinguishing TCR V-J signatures, a discovery cohort of around 100 patients was used, comprising 43 with Graves' ophthalmopathy and around 57 with stable Graves' hyperthyroidism. After sampling, hyperthyroidism patients received methimazole starting at 30 mg daily, and ophthalmopathy patients received high-dose intravenous methylprednisolone. The study also compared thyroid tissue and blood T-cell repertoires from a handful of Graves' hyperthyroidism patients. The paper describes TCR Vbeta CDR3 sequencing of 120 to 150 peripheral blood samples, made up of 43 ophthalmopathy patients, roughly 80 hyperthyroidism patients and some 17 progressor patients.

Broader findings and caveats from the paper: Most expanded thyroid clonotypes (frequency above 0.001) were also found in blood, which suggests that blood repertoires may mirror thyroid immune responses. In validation, the model predicted progression to ophthalmopathy with 55% to 71% sensitivity and 72.22% specificity, a median of roughly seven months before onset. No statistical method was used to fix the sample size in advance, and group allocation was not hidden from the investigators. A 13 V-J signature model separated ophthalmopathy from stable hyperthyroidism, with approximately 86% sensitivity and 81% to 82% specificity in cross-validation and 80%/75% in testing.

Notes on this clonotype: No antigen is known for it. Base qualities are not provided; no much larger clone lies one nucleotide away.

Moderately to severely active disease, a Clinical Activity Score of at least 3, a NOSPECS grade of at least 4, and a duration under 3 months were present in ophthalmopathy patients. Patients with uncontrolled infections, other autoimmune diseases, pregnancy or lactation were excluded. Diagnoses were based on clinical symptoms, serum thyroxine and TRAb, thyroid ultrasound and orbital computed tomography. Ficoll-Paque density gradient centrifugation was used to isolate PBMCs from under 11 ml of fresh peripheral blood. Total RNA was extracted using Trizol reagent, and RNA quality was assessed on an Agilent 2100 Bioanalyzer. V is pared back by 0 bases and J by 6 bases, with 5 bases lying between the germline termini. From cysteine to phenylalanine, the CDR3 is 12 amino acids long. The only DNA kept is the CDR3, 36 bases in frame from the first base. From a lookup of the germline V gene, CDR1 and CDR2 are MGHRA and YSYEKL.

TCR beta CDR3 regions were amplified from RNA transcripts. For the first round of RT-PCR on the TCR CDR3, the HTBI primer set was used together with the Qiagen OneStep RT-PCR kit. Libraries were constructed in a second round of multiplex PCR, after which size selection and purification were performed. The libraries were sequenced on an Illumina HiSeq2000 using paired-end 100 bp reads. In the authors' own workflow: SOAPnuke was used to process the raw data, throwing out any read that contained adapters or uncalled bases, had a mean Phred below 15, or lacked an exact constant-primer or identifier match. High-quality paired reads were merged using COPE v1.2.5, and each unique nucleotide sequence was defined as a clonotype. MiTCR v1.1 was used to align clonotypes to the IMGT TRBV, TRBD and TRBJ reference segments. The analysis was restricted to V-J combinations with a frequency above 0.0001, which together covered 99.2% of the repertoires. A TCS score was defined as the ratio of F50 (clonal expansion) to E x V (chaos), with BLOSUM62-based TCRdist applied between CDR3 peptides within each V-J. Welch's t-statistics and random forest reduced approximately 520 V-J features to 10 to 15, which were used in a naive Bayes classifier (R e1071). TCRdb reworked the public reads: Q25 trimming with fastp, MiXCR clone assembly, productive beta chains retained. Rows are unified per CDR3 protein, each entry keeping the most common DNA and genes. The V and J calls were determined by TCRdb, not by the authors. For this sample the table gives 250,000 to 300,000 distinct CDR3 sequences, of which approximately 19% were detected only once. The ten largest clonotypes hold about 35% of the sample.

Sequenced material: blood. This TCR was recovered from a man between 45 and 60 years old with Graves' ophthalmopathy. The chain joins TRBV4-1 to TRBJ1-1, with an unclear D gene assignment. Here is the DNA: TGCGCCAGCAGCCAAGAGGGATCTGAAGCTTTCTTT. This gives the protein CASSQEGSEAFF.